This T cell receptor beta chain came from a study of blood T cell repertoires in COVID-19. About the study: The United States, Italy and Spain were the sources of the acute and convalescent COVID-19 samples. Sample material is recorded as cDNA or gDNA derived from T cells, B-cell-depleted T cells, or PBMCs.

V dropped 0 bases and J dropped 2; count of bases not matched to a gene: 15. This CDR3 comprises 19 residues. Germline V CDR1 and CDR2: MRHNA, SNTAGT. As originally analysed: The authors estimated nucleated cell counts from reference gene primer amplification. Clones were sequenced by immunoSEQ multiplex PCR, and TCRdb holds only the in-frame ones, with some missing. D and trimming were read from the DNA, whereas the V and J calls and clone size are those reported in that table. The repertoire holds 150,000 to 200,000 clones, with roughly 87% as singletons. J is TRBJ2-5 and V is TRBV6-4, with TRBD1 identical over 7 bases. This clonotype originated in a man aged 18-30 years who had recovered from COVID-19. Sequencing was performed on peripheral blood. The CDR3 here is CASSDSRTAGTALQETQYF. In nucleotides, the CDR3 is TGTGCCAGCAGTGACTCGAGAACAGCCGGGACAGCGCTACAAGAGACCCAGTACTTC.